This TCR beta chain was profiled in a study of CD8 T cells in Susac syndrome. Findings and caveats of the study: As acknowledged by the study, its TCR sequencing and HLA analysis included a relatively small number of individuals.

An amount of RNA that ranged from roughly 0.5 to 1 ug was reverse transcribed with random hexamers. The CDR3 of TCR beta was amplified by immunoSEQ multiplex PCR across 54 Vbeta and 13 Jbeta. TCRdb reprocessed the immunoSEQ multiplex PCR reads with MiXCR, giving one entry per CDR3 protein. Among about 120,000 distinct CDR3 sequences listed, just under 95% were seen once. Negative isolation yielded CD8+ and CD4+ T cells; FACS enriched TEMRA cells. The V end was cut by 4 bases, the J end by 2 bases, with 9 bases between. CDR1 is SGHRS, CDR2 YFSETQ, per germline. The CDR3 contains 13 residues. This clonotype was observed a single time. The antigen is unknown.

Sequencing used CD8+ T cells from PBMCs. The rearrangement joins TRBV5-1 to TRBJ1-2; TRBD1 is a possible D gene (5 bases). The origin of this receptor is a human donor with Susac syndrome. The chain's CDR3 is CASSPTENYGYTF. The CDR3 DNA reads as TGCGCCAGCAGCCCGACAGAAAACTATGGCTACACCTTC.